These 25 T cell receptor beta chains originate from one sample sequenced in a study of immune cell composition in non-small cell lung cancer. Normal lung sampling was at least 3 cm from the tumour, as distant as possible. Libraries were prepared by immunoSEQ multiplex PCR; TCRdb keeps only in-frame clonotypes and omits some of them. Of about 3,100 clones in the sample, approximately 74% are singletons; the top ten hold more than 13%. These data are also associated with another study on CD4 T cells in lung cancer.

Sequenced material: non-adjacent lung tissue. The origin of the receptors is a human donor with non-small cell lung cancer.

The CDR3 is CASSRDRGRRAFF. CDR3 DNA: TGCGCCAGCAGCCGGGACAGGGGGCGCCGAGCTTTCTTT. V usage is TRBV10-1 and J usage is TRBJ1-1, with TRBD1 identical over 12 bases. V gave up 6 bases and J gave up 10 bases; unmatched junction bases: 6. The V gene's germline CDR1 is WNHNN and CDR2 SYGVQD (reference sequence). This CDR3 has 13 residues.

This clone has only one observation. The J gene is TRBJ1-1, the V gene TRBV6-1; D gene uncertain. V was clipped by 2 bases and J by 6 bases, with 10 bases between them. Germline V gene data show CDR1 as MNHNS and CDR2 as SASEGT. The CDR3 has 13 residues. CDR3 bases: TGTGCCAGCAGTGAACTGGCCCGTGCTGAAGCTTTCTTT. It is translated as CASSELARAEAFF.

This chain connects TRBV19 to TRBJ2-7; 11 positions match TRBD1. V shed 3 bases, J shed 7 bases, and the junction held 5 bases outside the gene matches. This CDR3 is 14 amino acids long. CDR1 and CDR2 from the germline V gene are LNHDA and SQIVND (reference sequence). The CDR3 region is CASSMDRGLLEQYF. For the CDR3, the DNA is TGTGCCAGTAGTATGGACAGGGGGCTACTGGAGCAGTACTTC. Using reference TRBV19 and TRBJ2-7 for the parts outside the CDR3, the full variable domain is DGGITQSPKYLFRKEGQNVTLSCEQNLNHDAMYWYRQDPGQGLRLIYYSQIVNDFQKGDIAEGYSVSREKKESFPLTVTSAQKNPTAFYLCASSMDRGLLEQYFGPGTRLTVT.

Note on this clone: The same CDR3 also results from other DNA sequences found in this sample. The chain carries TRBV19 and TRBJ1-1; D might be TRBD1 (6 bases). Germline CDR1 is LNHDA and CDR2 is SQIVND (reference sequence). The germline V and J ends were trimmed by 5 bases and 2 bases, with 12 bases remaining between them. The CDR3 runs to 14 residues. The CDR3 coding sequence is TGTGCCAGTAGTCTCGGCAGGGGTAACACTGAAGCTTTCTTT. Encoded protein: CASSLGRGNTEAFF.

CDR3 in DNA: TGTGCCAGCAGCCGCGCACCGGGACAACAAGAGACCCAGTACTTC. Protein: CASSRAPGQQETQYF. This chain joins TRBV11-2 and TRBJ2-5; possible D gene TRBD1, 6 bases. The germline gives CDR1 SGHAT, CDR2 FQNNGV. The CDR3 is made up of 15 amino acids. V was shortened by 5 bases and J by 2 bases, with 15 bases between the two germline ends. Using reference TRBV11-2 and TRBJ2-5 for the parts outside the CDR3, the full variable domain is EAGVAQSPRYKIIEKRQSVAFWCNPISGHATLYWYQQILGQGPKLLIQFQNNGVVDDSQLPKDRFSAERLKGVDSTLKIQPAKLEDSAVYLCASSRAPGQQETQYFGPGTRLLVL.

Note on this clone: One end of the junction fails to match germline, which may point to a read error. J is TRBJ1-4 and V is TRBV7-7, with D tentatively TRBD1 (5 bases). The length of the CDR3 is 14 residues. CDR1 SSHAT and CDR2 FNYEAQ come from the germline V gene (reference sequence). CDR3 coding DNA: TGTGCTAGCAGCCCCGGGGGGGGTCTTGAAAAACTGTTTTTT. Translation gives CASSPGGGLEKLFF.

This chain joins TRBV28 and TRBJ1-1, with D perhaps TRBD1 (6 bases). CDR3 size: 12 residues. Per germline, CDR1 MDHEN and CDR2 SYDVKM. V lost 6 bases and J 11 bases, leaving 16 bases between the germline ends. DNA of the CDR3: TGTGCCAGCAGCCTCGGACAGTTCTCTGCTTTCTTT. It specifies CASSLGQFSAFF.

This clone was counted between two and nine times. The chain links TRBV7-9 to TRBJ1-4; D gene unclear. CDR3 length: 15 residues. From germline, CDR1 is SEHNR and CDR2 FQNEAQ (reference sequence). V was trimmed by 6 bases and J by 0 bases, leaving 11 bases between them. The CDR3 sequence is CASSQKGATNEKLFF. The DNA of the CDR3 is TGTGCCAGCAGTCAAAAGGGAGCAACTAATGAAAAACTGTTTTTT.

There are a few counts of this clone. The chain's CDR3 is CASRLTRGMGEQYF. DNA of the CDR3: TGTGCCAGCAGGCTGACTAGGGGAATGGGCGAGCAGTACTTC. The genes are TRBV11-2 and TRBJ2-7; D possibly corresponds to TRBD2 (6 bases). Germline V gene sequence: CDR1 SGHAT, CDR2 FQNNGV. The CDR3 has 14 amino acids. V was cut by 6 bases and J by 6 bases, with 18 bases left in between. Combining the CDR3 with reference TRBV11-2 and TRBJ2-7 gives the whole variable domain EAGVAQSPRYKIIEKRQSVAFWCNPISGHATLYWYQQILGQGPKLLIQFQNNGVVDDSQLPKDRFSAERLKGVDSTLKIQPAKLEDSAVYLCASRLTRGMGEQYFGPGTRLTVT.

This sequence joins TRBV11-1 and TRBJ2-1, with a weak D call TRBD1 (6 bases). This CDR3 comprises 16 residues. The V gene's germline CDR1 is SGHAT and CDR2 FQDESV (reference sequence). V gave up 1 base and J gave up 1 base, with 11 bases separating them. The CDR3 coding sequence is TGTGCCAGCAGCTTAGGACCGGGACAATCCTACAATGAGCAGTTCTTC. Amino acid sequence: CASSLGPGQSYNEQFF.

The chain uses TRBV14 and TRBJ2-1, with TRBD2 as a possible D gene (7 bases). Germline CDR1 and CDR2: SGHDN and FVKESK. There are 22 residues in the CDR3. Trimming removed 0 bases at V and 0 bases at J, with 27 bases between. The chain's CDR3 is CASSQDPQGLAESISSYNEQFF. In DNA, the CDR3 is TGTGCCAGCAGCCAAGACCCTCAGGGGCTAGCGGAGTCGATCTCCTCCTACAATGAGCAGTTCTTC.

This clone is judged large. The chain couples TRBV9 to TRBJ2-3; D is unresolved. The CDR3 extends over 13 amino acids. V lost 1 base and J 1 base, leaving 4 bases between the germline ends. CDR1 and CDR2 (germline): SGDLS, YYNGEE. DNA of the CDR3: TGTGCCAGCAGCGTATCTGGCACAGATACGCAGTATTTT. Protein product: CASSVSGTDTQYF. Supplemented by reference TRBV9 and TRBJ2-3, the full variable domain reads DSGVTQTPKHLITATGQRVTLRCSPRSGDLSVYWYQQSLDQGLQFLIQYYNGEERAKGNILERFSAQQFPDLHSELNLSSLELGDSALYFCASSVSGTDTQYFGPGTRLTVL.

As concerns this clone: This sample includes further DNA sequences coding for the same CDR3. The V call is TRBV19, the J call TRBJ1-1; D is possibly TRBD1 (6 bases). V lost 3 bases, J lost 1 base, and 9 bases lay in between. The V gene's germline CDR1 is LNHDA and CDR2 SQIVND (reference sequence). The CDR3 has 14 amino acids. This CDR3 is CASSIGRGNTEAFF. The CDR3 DNA follows: TGTGCCAGTAGTATCGGCAGGGGGAACACTGAAGCTTTCTTT. Full variable domain (missing parts from reference TRBV19 and TRBJ1-1): DGGITQSPKYLFRKEGQNVTLSCEQNLNHDAMYWYRQDPGQGLRLIYYSQIVNDFQKGDIAEGYSVSREKKESFPLTVTSAQKNPTAFYLCASSIGRGNTEAFFGQGTRLTVV.

The chain uses TRBV28 and TRBJ1-2, with D uncertain. The CDR3 is 13 residues long. V shed 7 bases and J shed 0 bases, with 9 bases lying between them. CDR1 and CDR2 from the germline V gene are MDHEN and SYDVKM. CDR3 DNA: TGTGCCAGCAAGGAGGGAACTAACTATGGCTACACCTTC. This sequence encodes CASKEGTNYGYTF.

The V call is TRBV10-1, the J call TRBJ2-7, with 10 bases lining up with TRBD2. The CDR3 runs 16 residues. J gave up 0 bases and V 0 bases, and 2 bases lay outside the gene matches. Germline V gene lookup returns CDR1 WNHNN and CDR2 SYGVQD (reference sequence). CDR3: CASSESASGSSYEQYF. Here the CDR3 DNA reads TGCGCCAGCAGTGAGTCGGCTAGCGGGAGCTCCTACGAGCAGTACTTC.

This chain uses TRBV6-6 with TRBJ1-5, with D tentatively TRBD1 (5 bases). Germline CDR1 is MNHNY and CDR2 is SVGAGI (reference sequence). The CDR3 runs to 14 residues. Trimming pared 6 bases from V and 5 bases from J, leaving 14 bases between. The CDR3 DNA reads TGTGCCAGCAGCTATTCAGACAGATATCAGCCCCAGCATTTT. Amino acids: CASSYSDRYQPQHF.

The chain recombines TRBV19 with TRBJ2-3, with 7 nucleotides matching TRBD2. V lost 2 bases, J lost 0 bases, and 8 bases stayed unmatched. CDR3 length: 17 amino acids. Germline V CDR1 and CDR2: LNHDA, SQIVND (reference sequence). The CDR3 coding sequence is TGTGCCAGTAGTATATCAACTAGCGTAACTAGCACAGATACGCAGTATTTT. It yields the protein CASSISTSVTSTDTQYF.

V and J are TRBV28 and TRBJ2-7; tentatively, D is TRBD2 (5 bases). V was cut by 4 bases and J by 4 bases, with 11 bases left in between. Germline values: CDR1 MDHEN, CDR2 SYDVKM. The CDR3 extends over 13 amino acids. CDR3 region: CASSSAPGYEQYV. The CDR3 DNA is TGTGCCAGCAGTTCCGCACCGGGGTACGAGCAGTACGTC.

This chain connects TRBV2 to TRBJ1-5; 10 bases are a match to TRBD1. This CDR3 contains 14 residues. Germline V gene lookup returns CDR1 SNHLY and CDR2 FYNNEI. V lost 6 bases, J lost 5 bases, and 4 bases stayed unmatched. CDR3 sequence: CASSTGQGYQPQHF. The CDR3 DNA sequence: TGTGCCAGCAGCACGGGACAGGGGTATCAGCCCCAGCATTTT.

The rearrangement joins TRBV5-1 to TRBJ1-1, with 10 bases lining up with TRBD1. The CDR3 consists of 12 residues. Germline V gene data show CDR1 as SGHRS and CDR2 as YFSETQ. The V and J ends lost 3 bases and 11 bases, in that order; junction bases with no gene match: 4. CDR3 in amino acids: CASSSDRGSAFF. Written as DNA, the CDR3 is TGCGCCAGCAGCTCGGACAGGGGGTCGGCTTTCTTT.

The chain has TRBV11-3 and TRBJ2-1; maybe TRBD2 (6 bases). This CDR3 is 13 amino acids long. Trimming cost V 1 base and J 12 bases, with 13 bases left between them. Germline CDR1 is SGHNT and CDR2 is YENEEA. The CDR3 region has the DNA TGTGCCAGCAGCTTAGGAGTGGGAGCGGGGCAGTTCTTC. Its protein is CASSLGVGAGQFF.

This clone rates as medium-sized. This chain uses TRBV5-5 with TRBJ1-4; 10 bases map to TRBD1. The germline gives CDR1 SGHKS, CDR2 YYEKEE (reference sequence). This CDR3 contains 15 residues. With 0 bases clipped from V and 8 bases from J, the junction kept 4 bases outside the gene matches. The CDR3 loop is CASSLEGQGYEKLFF. Here the CDR3 DNA reads TGTGCCAGCAGCTTGGAGGGACAGGGGTACGAAAAACTGTTTTTT.

The chain is built from TRBV6-1 and TRBJ2-2; TRBD1 might be the D (5 bases). The CDR3 has 17 residues. V was pared by 0 bases and J by 6 bases, with 17 bases between. The germline CDR1 and CDR2 sequences are MNHNS and SASEGT. CDR3 DNA: TGTGCCAGCAGTGAAGCGGGGTGGGGCCTCCTAGCCGGGGAGCTGTTTTTT. The encoded protein is CASSEAGWGLLAGELFF.

V usage is TRBV5-1 and J usage is TRBJ2-1; D perhaps matches TRBD1 (6 bases). The V and J ends lost 1 base and 3 bases respectively, with 11 bases between them. The CDR3 totals 15 residues. CDR1 and CDR2 from the germline V gene are SGHRS and YFSETQ. The CDR3 loop reads CASSLTDSHYNEQFF. The CDR3 DNA follows: TGCGCCAGCAGCTTGACGGACAGTCACTACAATGAGCAGTTCTTC. Drawing the rest from reference TRBV5-1 and TRBJ2-1, the complete variable domain is KAGVTQTPRYLIKTRGQQVTLSCSPISGHRSVSWYQQTPGQGLQFLFEYFSETQRNKGNFPGRFSGRQFSNSRSEMNVSTLELGDSALYLCASSLTDSHYNEQFFGPGTRLTVL.

Relative to its sample, this clone is large (0.1 to 1%). Other DNA sequences of this sample code for an identical CDR3. The V call is TRBV19, the J call TRBJ1-1; D not certain. Germline loops: CDR1 LNHDA, CDR2 SQIVND (reference sequence). Trimming took 6 bases from V and 1 from J, leaving 12 bases between them. CDR3 length: 14 amino acids. This CDR3 reads CASSLGRGNTEAFF. In DNA, the CDR3 is TGTGCCAGTAGCCTTGGACGGGGGAACACTGAAGCTTTCTTT.